The T cell receptor (beta chain) under discussion was sequenced for a study of OX40 agonist ivuxolimab in advanced cancers. Across the study: Antecedent anti-PD-1, anti-PD-L1 or anti-CTLA-4 therapy was permissible, with roughly 40% having received some.

Study conclusions and caveats: Also present in some nonresponders was a low level of normalized T-cell clonal expansion. Expanded clones belonging to CD8+ T cells outnumbered, on average, those of CD4+. The work left the antigen specificity of expanded peripheral T cells undetermined.

With regard to this clone: Its antigen is unknown.

Sequenced by immunoSEQ multiplex PCR; TCRdb stores in-frame clones only, minus some. The profile shows approximately 57,000 clones, 70% to 90% of them singletons. This TCR was recovered from an adult with an advanced solid tumor such as melanoma, head and neck, liver or kidney cancer. This specimen was CD4+ or CD8+ T cells sorted from blood, taken in a trial of the OX40 agonist ivuxolimab.

CDR3 residues: CASSQLAGGPRAYNEQFF. CDR3 nucleotides: TGTGCCAGCAGCCAACTAGCGGGGGGCCCTAGAGCCTACAATGAGCAGTTCTTC. This chain uses TRBV14 with TRBJ2-1, with 11 bases lining up with TRBD2. The CDR3 contains 18 residues. V lost 2 bases, J lost 2 bases, and 8 bases stayed unmatched. Germline CDR1 and CDR2: SGHDN and FVKESK.